This T cell receptor (beta chain) came from a study of shared clonotypes between healthy human individuals. Assay runs were performed at deep level. TCRdb's copy holds only in-frame clones and misses some; the assay was immunoSEQ multiplex PCR. Counted here are 550,000 to 700,000 clones, less than 80% occurring once; the ten biggest clones make up 1.5% to 2%. The sample was memory CD4+ T cells sorted from blood. As for subset: CD45RA-negative fraction. The source of this sequence is a woman aged 25 to 39 in good health.

The CDR3 bases are TGTGCCAGCAGTTTATATCCAGGCTGGGGCTACACCTTC. Translating gives CASSLYPGWGYTF. The chain couples TRBV27 to TRBJ1-2; D unresolved. The CDR3 totals 13 residues. The V gene lost 1 base and the J gene lost 8 bases, with 11 bases spanning the gap. Germline CDR1 MNHEY, CDR2 SMNVEV (reference sequence).